What follows are 2 T cell receptor beta chains derived from one specimen sequenced in a study of cytomegalovirus exposure and HLA in healthy donors. Researchers ran the PCR with 60 Vbeta and 13 Jbeta primers. Generated by immunoSEQ multiplex PCR, the TCRdb table keeps only in-frame clones and is missing some. In the table there are 60,000 to 70,000 clones, under 85% of which are singletons. Sequenced material: PBMCs. These receptors were taken from a woman younger than 45 in good health and CMV-seronegative.

The chain couples TRBV11-3 to TRBJ2-1; TRBD2 matches at 11 bases. CDR3 size: 14 residues. Germline loops: CDR1 SGHNT, CDR2 YENEEA. V lost 5 bases and J lost 8; bases outside the gene matches: 5. The CDR3 loop reads CASSPRTSGYEQFF. The CDR3 region has the DNA TGTGCCAGCAGCCCCAGGACTAGCGGGTATGAGCAGTTCTTC.

The J gene is TRBJ2-3, the V gene TRBV6-5, with D possibly TRBD2 on 6 matching bases. Germline loops: CDR1 MNHEY, CDR2 SVGAGI. This CDR3 region has 15 residues. Trimming shortened V by 0 bases and J by 9 bases, and 16 bases separated the two germline ends. In DNA, the CDR3 is TGTGCCAGCAGTTACTCATCGGGAGAGGCGTCAACGCAGTATTTT. Translating it yields CASSYSSGEASTQYF.